The 10 T cell receptor beta chains below come from one sample, sequenced in a study of T cells in narcolepsy. Repertoires were generated with immunoSEQ multiplex PCR, while TCRdb's copy carries only in-frame clones and drops some. The sample records approximately 25,000 clones, around nine tenths being singletons. Sequenced sample: CD45RA- memory CD4+ T cells from PBMCs. The receptors derive from a human donor with narcolepsy.

The rearrangement joins TRBV20-1 to TRBJ2-3; 7 nucleotides align to TRBD2. CDR1 is DFQATT and CDR2 is SNEGSKA in the germline V gene (reference sequence). The V gene end was trimmed by 3 bases and the J gene end by 6 bases; junction bases not matched to a gene: 0. The CDR3 has 11 residues. The CDR3 protein is CSARREDTQYF. The CDR3 nucleotides are TGCAGTGCTAGGCGGGAGGATACGCAGTATTTT.

The rearrangement uses TRBV9 and TRBJ1-4, with TRBD1 identical over 7 bases. Germline V CDR1 and CDR2: SGDLS, YYNGEE. V shed 2 bases and J 0 bases; nucleotides not matched to a gene: 1. This CDR3 spans 15 amino acids. The CDR3 sequence: CASSVGTATNEKLFF. CDR3 DNA: TGTGCCAGCAGCGTTGGGACAGCAACTAATGAAAAACTGTTTTTT.

The chain links TRBV2 to TRBJ2-5; D is uncertain. The CDR3 is made up of 14 amino acids. V was cut by 4 bases and J by 1 base, with 10 bases left in between. Germline V gene lookup returns CDR1 SNHLY and CDR2 FYNNEI. The CDR3 nucleotides are TGTGCCAGCAGTGTTTCGGGCACCCAAGAGACCCAGTACTTC. Translating it yields CASSVSGTQETQYF.

The chain couples TRBV5-1 to TRBJ2-1; 10 bases are a match to TRBD2. The CDR3 totals 15 residues. Germline V CDR1 and CDR2: SGHRS, YFSETQ. The ends lost 4 bases at V and 10 bases at J; junction bases unmatched: 11. CDR3 protein: CASSDAGTSVQEQFF. For the CDR3, the DNA is TGCGCCAGCAGCGACGCCGGGACTAGCGTCCAGGAGCAGTTCTTC.

The V call is TRBV5-4, the J call TRBJ2-1; 8 bases are a match to TRBD2. The CDR3 extends over 14 amino acids. After removal of 2 bases from V and 6 bases from J, the junction contained 4 bases not matched to a gene. Germline V gene lookup returns CDR1 SGHNT and CDR2 YYREEE (reference sequence). DNA of the CDR3: TGTGCCAGCAGCTTCGGGGGGGCCTTCAATGAGCAGTTCTTC. Translating it yields CASSFGGAFNEQFF. Looking up the rest from reference TRBV5-4 and TRBJ2-1 gives the full variable domain: ETGVTQSPTHLIKTRGQQVTLRCSSQSGHNTVSWYQQALGQGPQFIFQYYREEENGRGNFPPRFSGLQFPNYSSELNVNALELDDSALYLCASSFGGAFNEQFFGPGTRLTVL.

The chain employs TRBV11-2 and TRBJ1-5; a possible D gene is TRBD1 (5 bases). With 5 bases removed from V and 7 bases from J, the gap between germline ends came to 15 bases. CDR3 length equals 14 residues. Germline values: CDR1 SGHAT, CDR2 FQNNGV. This chain's CDR3 is CASSPGRGRQPQHF. The CDR3 DNA sequence: TGTGCCAGCAGCCCGGGGAGGGGACGGCAGCCCCAGCATTTT.

This sequence joins TRBV11-2 and TRBJ2-7; 8 bases are shared with TRBD1. The CDR3 covers 16 residues. The V gene end was trimmed by 3 bases and the J gene end by 1 base; junction bases not matched to a gene: 8. CDR1 and CDR2 (germline): SGHAT, FQNNGV. The CDR3 here is CASSFSTGGTSYEQYF. The CDR3, as DNA: TGTGCCAGCAGCTTCTCTACAGGGGGAACTTCCTACGAGCAGTACTTC. Combining the CDR3 with reference TRBV11-2 and TRBJ2-7 gives the whole variable domain EAGVAQSPRYKIIEKRQSVAFWCNPISGHATLYWYQQILGQGPKLLIQFQNNGVVDDSQLPKDRFSAERLKGVDSTLKIQPAKLEDSAVYLCASSFSTGGTSYEQYFGPGTRLTVT.

The CDR3 loop is CASSDSGAGGYNEQFF. The CDR3 DNA reads as TGTGCCAGCAGTGACTCCGGAGCGGGGGGGTACAATGAGCAGTTCTTC. The rearrangement links TRBV6-4 to TRBJ2-1; 10 positions agree with TRBD2. V gave up 0 bases and J gave up 4 bases; unmatched junction bases: 3. Germline V lookup: CDR1 MRHNA, CDR2 SNTAGT. The CDR3 is 16 residues long.

This clone was observed a handful of times. The gene calls are TRBV28 and TRBJ1-1, with TRBD1 matching over 9 bases. This CDR3 is 12 amino acids long. V was pared by 11 bases and J by 6 bases, with 7 bases of the junction left unmatched. CDR1 MDHEN and CDR2 SYDVKM come from the germline V gene. The CDR3 here is CAAWTGVAEAFF. The CDR3 DNA reads TGTGCCGCTTGGACAGGGGTGGCTGAAGCTTTCTTT.

This chain links TRBV7-2 with TRBJ2-1; D is ambiguous. CDR1 is SGHTA and CDR2 is FQGNSA in the germline V gene. Trimming left V 2 bases short and J 0 bases short, with 2 bases between. The length of the CDR3 is 13 residues. The CDR3: CASSLNSYNEQFF. CDR3 bases: TGTGCCAGCAGCTTAAACTCCTACAATGAGCAGTTCTTC.